This is a list of T cell receptor beta chains from one sample in a study of blood T cells in healthy people across ages. MiXCR, applied by TCRdb to the 5' RACE reads, yields one record per CDR3 protein. The sample carries 700,000 to 900,000 distinct CDR3 sequences, 20% to 30% recorded once. This same sample was also part of a study on T cells of mothers and their children.

Material: blood. All receptors come from a boy under 18 in good health. The CDR3 runs from the conserved cysteine through the conserved F or W. The D gene is left open where the match is weak. Clone size is shown for a subset of rows, as once, few, many or a class of expanded clone.

d_gene: TRBD2
j_gene: TRBJ2-3
v_gene: TRBV5-1
abundance: NA
CDR3aa: CASSLEQAGGADTQYF
CDR3nt: TGCGCCAGCAGCTTGGAGCAAGCGGGGGGAGCAGATACGCAGTATTTT

d_gene: NA
j_gene: TRBJ2-1
v_gene: TRBV18
abundance: NA
CDR3aa: CASSPPGRPGYNEQFF
CDR3nt: TGTGCCAGCTCACCGCCGGGCCGTCCGGGGTACAATGAGCAGTTCTTC

d_gene: NA
j_gene: TRBJ2-7
v_gene: TRBV15
abundance: NA
CDR3aa: CATSRVFVYEQYF
CDR3nt: TGTGCCACCAGCAGAGTCTTTGTGTACGAGCAGTACTTC

d_gene: NA
j_gene: TRBJ1-2
v_gene: TRBV3-1
abundance: NA
CDR3aa: CASSLMGPLNYGYTF
CDR3nt: TGTGCCAGCAGCCTCATGGGACCATTGAACTATGGTTACACCTTC

d_gene: NA
j_gene: TRBJ1-3
v_gene: TRBV6-6
abundance: few
CDR3aa: CASSYGGPGNTIYF
CDR3nt: TGTGCCAGCAGTTACGGGGGCCCCGGAAACACCATATATTTT

d_gene: TRBD2
j_gene: TRBJ2-1
v_gene: TRBV7-2
abundance: NA
CDR3aa: CASSSRLAYEQFF
CDR3nt: TGTGCCAGCAGCTCTAGACTAGCGTATGAGCAGTTCTTC

d_gene: NA
j_gene: TRBJ2-2
v_gene: TRBV12-3/TRBV12-4
abundance: NA
CDR3aa: CASNPSQGSPTGELFF
CDR3nt: TGTGCCAGCAACCCCAGTCAGGGGAGTCCCACCGGGGAGCTGTTTTTT

d_gene: NA
j_gene: TRBJ1-1
v_gene: TRBV12-3/TRBV12-4
abundance: few
CDR3aa: CASSLGPGTEAFF
CDR3nt: TGTGCCAGCAGTTTAGGACCGGGCACTGAAGCTTTCTTT

d_gene: NA
j_gene: TRBJ2-1
v_gene: TRBV20-1
abundance: NA
CDR3aa: CSARDWAQAYNEQFF
CDR3nt: TGCAGTGCTAGAGATTGGGCGCAGGCCTATAATGAGCAGTTCTTC

d_gene: NA
j_gene: TRBJ2-2
v_gene: TRBV6-6
abundance: NA
CDR3aa: CASSSSRGQIDGELFF
CDR3nt: TGTGCCAGCAGTTCCTCCCGGGGGCAAATCGACGGGGAGCTGTTTTTT

d_gene: TRBD2
j_gene: TRBJ2-1
v_gene: TRBV6-5
abundance: few
CDR3aa: CAGRRGGTNEQFF
CDR3nt: TGTGCCGGCCGGCGGGGGGGCACCAATGAGCAGTTCTTC

d_gene: NA
j_gene: TRBJ2-5
v_gene: TRBV11-2
abundance: NA
CDR3aa: CASSLGSEIETQYF
CDR3nt: TGTGCCAGCAGCTTAGGTTCTGAGATAGAGACCCAGTACTTC

d_gene: TRBD2
j_gene: TRBJ2-5
v_gene: TRBV9
abundance: few
CDR3aa: CASGVAGGGSQETQYF
CDR3nt: TGTGCCAGCGGCGTAGCTGGGGGGGGATCCCAAGAGACCCAGTACTTC

d_gene: NA
j_gene: TRBJ2-4
v_gene: TRBV3-1
abundance: few
CDR3aa: CASSPSAGVANIQYF
CDR3nt: TGTGCCAGCAGCCCTTCAGCAGGGGTCGCAAACATTCAGTACTTC

d_gene: NA
j_gene: TRBJ1-4
v_gene: TRBV2
abundance: few
CDR3aa: CASTQRAGENEKLFF
CDR3nt: TGTGCCAGCACCCAACGGGCAGGGGAGAATGAAAAACTGTTTTTT

d_gene: NA
j_gene: TRBJ2-2
v_gene: TRBV7-6
abundance: many
CDR3aa: CASSLESTGELFF
CDR3nt: TGTGCCAGCAGCTTAGAATCCACCGGGGAGCTGTTTTTT

d_gene: NA
j_gene: TRBJ2-5
v_gene: TRBV5-6
abundance: NA
CDR3aa: CASSPRVEDETQYF
CDR3nt: TGTGCCAGCAGCCCCCGGGTCGAAGACGAGACCCAGTACTTC

d_gene: TRBD2
j_gene: TRBJ2-5
v_gene: TRBV7-2
abundance: NA
CDR3aa: CASSLGSRGGQETQYF
CDR3nt: TGTGCCAGCAGCTTGGGAAGTCGGGGGGGCCAAGAGACCCAGTACTTC

d_gene: NA
j_gene: TRBJ2-5
v_gene: TRBV10-3
abundance: NA
CDR3aa: CAISESGGQYQETQYF
CDR3nt: TGTGCCATCAGTGAGTCGGGGGGACAGTACCAAGAGACCCAGTACTTC

d_gene: NA
j_gene: TRBJ1-1
v_gene: TRBV7-2
abundance: NA
CDR3aa: CASSSMGRGGTEAFF
CDR3nt: TGTGCCAGCAGCTCCATGGGACGGGGCGGCACTGAAGCTTTCTTT

d_gene: TRBD2
j_gene: TRBJ2-5
v_gene: TRBV2
abundance: NA
CDR3aa: CASSLLAGQGPGTQYF
CDR3nt: TGTGCCAGCAGTTTGTTAGCGGGGCAAGGCCCAGGGACCCAGTACTTC

d_gene: NA
j_gene: TRBJ1-1
v_gene: TRBV29-1
abundance: NA
CDR3aa: CSLANRAAEAFF
CDR3nt: TGCAGCCTAGCAAATCGGGCGGCTGAAGCTTTCTTT

d_gene: NA
j_gene: TRBJ1-2
v_gene: TRBV20-1
abundance: NA
CDR3aa: CSARAGAGYTF
CDR3nt: TGCAGTGCTAGGGCAGGGGCCGGCTACACCTTC

d_gene: NA
j_gene: TRBJ1-4
v_gene: TRBV4-1
abundance: NA
CDR3aa: CASSPRGGATNEKLFF
CDR3nt: TGCGCCAGCAGCCCCCGAGGTGGCGCAACTAATGAAAAACTGTTTTTT

d_gene: TRBD1
j_gene: TRBJ2-7
v_gene: TRBV10-3
abundance: NA
CDR3aa: CAISSQGDRSYEQYF
CDR3nt: TGTGCCATCAGCTCTCAGGGGGACCGCTCCTACGAGCAGTACTTC

d_gene: NA
j_gene: TRBJ2-1
v_gene: TRBV12-3/TRBV12-4
abundance: NA
CDR3aa: CASSPWGQGQFF
CDR3nt: TGTGCCAGCAGTCCCTGGGGGCAGGGGCAGTTCTTC

d_gene: NA
j_gene: TRBJ2-3
v_gene: TRBV20-1
abundance: NA
CDR3aa: CSATPRPSTDTQYF
CDR3nt: TGCAGTGCTACACCTCGACCTAGCACAGATACGCAGTATTTT

d_gene: NA
j_gene: TRBJ1-3
v_gene: TRBV27
abundance: few
CDR3aa: CASSITPSGAGNTIYF
CDR3nt: TGTGCCAGCAGTATTACACCCTCAGGGGCTGGAAACACCATATATTTT

d_gene: TRBD1
j_gene: TRBJ1-5
v_gene: TRBV20-1
abundance: NA
CDR3aa: CSASSRTGNNQPQHF
CDR3nt: TGCAGTGCTAGCTCCAGGACAGGGAACAATCAGCCCCAGCATTTT

d_gene: NA
j_gene: TRBJ2-7
v_gene: TRBV6-1
abundance: once
CDR3aa: CAGSSRVDSASEQYF
CDR3nt: TGTGCCGGCAGTTCCAGGGTTGATAGCGCCTCCGAGCAGTACTTC

d_gene: NA
j_gene: TRBJ2-3
v_gene: TRBV7-2
abundance: NA
CDR3aa: CASSLGAQSTDTQYF
CDR3nt: TGTGCCAGCAGCTTAGGGGCGCAATCCACAGATACGCAGTATTTT

d_gene: NA
j_gene: TRBJ2-7
v_gene: TRBV28
abundance: NA
CDR3aa: CASRSTGYEQYF
CDR3nt: TGTGCCAGCAGATCGACAGGCTACGAGCAGTACTTC

d_gene: TRBD2
j_gene: TRBJ2-5
v_gene: TRBV20-1
abundance: NA
CDR3aa: CSARLSSGGAKTQYF
CDR3nt: TGCAGTGCTAGATTAAGCAGCGGGGGGGCGAAGACCCAGTACTTC

d_gene: NA
j_gene: TRBJ2-2
v_gene: TRBV5-1
abundance: NA
CDR3aa: CASSFQNGELFF
CDR3nt: TGCGCCAGCAGCTTCCAAAACGGGGAGCTGTTTTTT

d_gene: NA
j_gene: TRBJ2-5
v_gene: TRBV28
abundance: many
CDR3aa: CASSFRGGGETQYF
CDR3nt: TGTGCCAGCAGCTTTAGGGGGGGCGGGGAGACCCAGTACTTC

d_gene: NA
j_gene: TRBJ1-1
v_gene: TRBV20-1
abundance: few
CDR3aa: CSGQQADTEAFF
CDR3nt: TGCAGTGGCCAACAGGCGGACACTGAAGCTTTCTTT

d_gene: TRBD2
j_gene: TRBJ2-3
v_gene: TRBV6-1
abundance: NA
CDR3aa: CASIEGTSGVDTQYF
CDR3nt: TGTGCCAGCATCGAAGGGACTAGCGGGGTAGATACGCAGTATTTT

d_gene: TRBD2
j_gene: TRBJ2-3
v_gene: TRBV2
abundance: few
CDR3aa: CASSEEGLAFTDTQYF
CDR3nt: TGTGCCAGCAGTGAAGAGGGACTAGCCTTCACAGATACGCAGTATTTT

d_gene: TRBD2
j_gene: TRBJ2-3
v_gene: TRBV4-2
abundance: few
CDR3aa: CASSQETGGAGDTQYF
CDR3nt: TGTGCCAGCAGCCAAGAGACCGGGGGGGCCGGGGATACGCAGTATTTT

d_gene: NA
j_gene: TRBJ2-5
v_gene: TRBV5-1
abundance: NA
CDR3aa: CASSLVLSLQETQYF
CDR3nt: TGCGCCAGCAGCTTGGTCCTTAGTCTCCAAGAGACCCAGTACTTC

d_gene: NA
j_gene: TRBJ1-4
v_gene: TRBV28
abundance: NA
CDR3aa: CASTLGMVGAGNEKLFF
CDR3nt: TGTGCCAGCACCTTGGGCATGGTTGGGGCGGGTAATGAAAAACTGTTTTTT

d_gene: NA
j_gene: TRBJ2-7
v_gene: TRBV27
abundance: few
CDR3aa: CASSWKGSPTYEQYF
CDR3nt: TGTGCCAGCAGTTGGAAGGGGTCCCCTACCTACGAGCAGTACTTC

d_gene: NA
j_gene: TRBJ2-1
v_gene: TRBV12-5
abundance: few
CDR3aa: CASGLVQSGAINEQFF
CDR3nt: TGTGCTAGTGGTTTGGTACAGAGTGGGGCGATAAATGAGCAGTTCTTC

d_gene: NA
j_gene: TRBJ2-1
v_gene: TRBV12-5
abundance: few
CDR3aa: CASGLVLGTKSSYNEQFF
CDR3nt: TGTGCTAGTGGTTTGGTACTGGGCACAAAGAGCTCCTACAATGAGCAGTTCTTC

d_gene: TRBD1
j_gene: TRBJ2-7
v_gene: TRBV29-1
abundance: NA
CDR3aa: CSVEDRVLSYEQYF
CDR3nt: TGCAGCGTTGAGGACAGGGTGCTTAGCTACGAGCAGTACTTC

d_gene: NA
j_gene: TRBJ2-3
v_gene: TRBV7-9
abundance: NA
CDR3aa: CASSRTTRADTQYF
CDR3nt: TGTGCCAGCAGCAGGACTACCAGGGCAGATACGCAGTATTTT

d_gene: TRBD2
j_gene: TRBJ2-1
v_gene: TRBV11-2
abundance: NA
CDR3aa: CASSSNPGLGRLNEQFF
CDR3nt: TGTGCCAGCAGCTCGAACCCCGGACTAGGCCGGTTAAATGAGCAGTTCTTC

d_gene: TRBD1
j_gene: TRBJ2-3
v_gene: TRBV4-3
abundance: few
CDR3aa: CASSQLQGQGADTQYF
CDR3nt: TGCGCCAGCAGCCAGCTCCAAGGACAGGGGGCAGATACGCAGTATTTT

d_gene: NA
j_gene: TRBJ1-6
v_gene: TRBV5-1
abundance: once
CDR3aa: CASSLDGQAAHF
CDR3nt: TGCGCCAGCAGCTTGGACGGGCAGGCTGCTCACTTT